This record covers a single T cell receptor beta chain. Repertoires were generated with immunoSEQ multiplex PCR, while TCRdb's copy carries only in-frame clones and drops some. The sample comprises over 100,000 clones, about 91% of which are singletons, and under 3% rests with the top ten. This entry comes from a study of control samples from healthy donors and cancer patients. Germline V gene data show CDR1 as LGHDT and CDR2 as YNNKEL (reference sequence). The CDR3 has 19 amino acids. V was pared by 0 bases and J by 2 bases, with 10 bases of the junction left unmatched. Input material: blood. This sequence joins TRBV3-1 (or the pseudogene TRBV3-2) and TRBJ2-6, with TRBD1 matching 7 bases. The clonotype originates from a woman in her late teens or twenties in good health. The DNA for the CDR3 is TGTGCCAGCAGCCAAGATAGGCTAGGCAGGGGGACTGGGGCCAACGTCCTGACTTTC. This gives the protein CASSQDRLGRGTGANVLTF.